A single sample is the source of the 2 T cell receptor beta chains below, sequenced in a study of cytomegalovirus exposure and HLA in healthy donors. The PCR had 60 Vbeta and 13 Jbeta primers. Clones were read by immunoSEQ multiplex PCR, and TCRdb kept only the in-frame ones, dropping some. The profile shows some 150,000 clones, approximately 79% of them singletons. Sequencing input: PBMCs. The receptors come from a man aged 40-55 years in good health and CMV-seronegative.

This clone was detected only a few times. The chain joins TRBV4-1 to TRBJ1-1; TRBD1 agrees at 8 bases. Trimming cost V 0 bases and J 0 bases; bases outside gene matches: 3. The CDR3 has 16 residues. Per germline, CDR1 MGHRA and CDR2 YSYEKL. CDR3 sequence (DNA): TGCGCCAGCAGCCAAGAGCTGACAGGGGTGAACACTGAAGCTTTCTTT. It codes for CASSQELTGVNTEAFF.

The gene calls are TRBV5-5 and TRBJ2-1, with TRBD2 matching over 8 bases. Germline CDR1 and CDR2: SGHKS and YYEKEE (reference sequence). The CDR3 totals 15 residues. After removal of 3 bases from V and 1 base from J, the junction contained 3 bases not matched to a gene. The CDR3 sequence: CASSSAGASYNEQFF. The CDR3 DNA reads TGTGCCAGCAGCTCAGCGGGGGCTTCCTACAATGAGCAGTTCTTC.